Here is one T cell receptor beta chain with its context. Its antigen is still unknown. Measured with immunoSEQ multiplex PCR; TCRdb has only the in-frame clones, and not every one. This sample has around 24,000 clones, with over 70% found just once. This entry belongs to a study of vaccination effects on CD4 cells after COVID-19. Under the ViraFEST assay, PBMC were stimulated with viral peptide pools so that antigen-specific CD4+ T cells expanded. Sequencing was performed afterwards. Upon completion of around ten days in culture, CD4+ T cells were isolated. The vaccine given was either BNT162b2 or mRNA-1273, in two doses. Nucleocapsid antibodies stayed negative before and after vaccination, showing no earlier SARS-CoV-2 infection. CDR3 size: 13 residues. Germline CDR1 is LGHNT and CDR2 is FRNRAP. V was trimmed by 5 bases and J by 3 bases, leaving 10 bases between them. Overall study results and limits: Clonal contraction was marked in infection- and vaccine-induced clones late after vaccination.

This sequence joins TRBV12-5 and TRBJ2-5; a possible D gene is TRBD2 (5 bases). This sequence originates from a human donor who received a COVID-19 vaccine. Sequenced material: CD4+ T cells from PBMCs cultured with HCoV-NL63 spike peptides, taken after COVID-19 vaccination. CDR3 nucleotide sequence: TGTGCTAGTGGTCCCGGACTGGAAGAGACCCAGTACTTC. Its protein product is CASGPGLEETQYF.